This T cell receptor beta chain emerged from a study of T cells in Graves' hyperthyroidism and ophthalmopathy. Regions amplified from RNA transcripts were the TCR beta CDR3 regions. The TCR CDR3 was amplified in a first-round RT-PCR using the HTBI primer set. TCRdb analysed the multiplex PCR reads with MiXCR anew, one entry per CDR3 protein. The sample contains around 300,000 distinct CDR3 sequences, roughly 13% of which appear only once. V lost 4 bases, J lost 2 bases, and 17 bases lay in between. CDR1 and CDR2 (germline): MNHGY, SVAAGI. The CDR3 length is 17 residues. This clonotype was seen a few times.

The sequenced sample was blood. The TCR originated in a woman aged 40 to 50 with Graves' hyperthyroidism. The gene calls are TRBV6-9 and TRBJ1-4; D is possibly TRBD1 (5 bases). The CDR3 DNA sequence: TGTGCCAGCAGTTCTACGGGGGTTGAAGGGACTAATGAAAAACTGTTTTTT. It codes for CASSSTGVEGTNEKLFF.